A selection of T cell receptor beta chains follows, all from one sample in a study of memory CD4+ T cells and cytomegalovirus serostatus. Sequencing was performed with immunoSEQ multiplex PCR; in TCRdb, only in-frame clones are kept and a portion is missing. The sample lists tens of thousands of clones, 80% to 90% occurring once. Sequenced: memory CD4+ T cells from blood. Receptors were obtained from an adult in good health and CMV-seronegative. The CDR3 runs from the conserved cysteine through the conserved F or W. D genes are given only for firm matches. Size is omitted from some rows. Given values are once, few, many or a class for expanded clones.

TGTGCCAGCAGCGACCCGAGAGGGGCGATGGGAGAGACCCAGTACTTC CASSDPRGAMGETQYF TRBJ2-5 NA TRBV28 NA 16
TGTGCCAGCAGTTTATGGGAGAATGAGCAGTTCTTC CASSLWENEQFF TRBJ2-1 NA TRBV28 NA 12
TGCGCCAGCAGCCCAGGGGGACGGACAGATACGCAGTATTTT CASSPGGRTDTQYF TRBJ2-3 TRBD1 TRBV5-1 once 14
TGCGCCAGCAGCTTGGGCCCAAAGGACGAGCAGTACTTC CASSLGPKDEQYF TRBJ2-7 NA TRBV5-1 NA 13
TGTGCCAGCAGCGTAGATGGACAGGGGGCTAAGCAGTTCTTC CASSVDGQGAKQFF TRBJ2-1 TRBD1 TRBV9 NA 14
TGCGCCAGCAGCCTAAGACTAGCGGGAGGGGCCACAGATACGCAGTATTTT CASSLRLAGGATDTQYF TRBJ2-3 TRBD2 TRBV4-1 NA 17
TGTGCCAGCAGCCAATCACCGGGACAGGGGGACAATGAGCAGTTCTTC CASSQSPGQGDNEQFF TRBJ2-1 TRBD1 TRBV5-4 once 16
TGTGCCAGCAGTTCAACGGGGCGGGAGGGCACAGAGACCCAGTACTTC CASSSTGREGTETQYF TRBJ2-5 TRBD2 TRBV6-5 NA 16
TGTGCCAGCAGTCAACCCGGGACAGCGATCAATGAGCAGTTCTTC CASSQPGTAINEQFF TRBJ2-1 TRBD1 TRBV2 NA 15
TGCAGCACCGGACAGGCGAACTATGGCTACACCTTC CSTGQANYGYTF TRBJ1-2 TRBD1 TRBV29-1 NA 12
TGTGCCAGCATTTGGGGACGGGCAAACACCGGGGAGCTGTTTTTT CASIWGRANTGELFF TRBJ2-2 NA TRBV2 NA 15
TGTGCCAGCAGTTTGGACAGGGCTAATGAAAAACTGTTTTTT CASSLDRANEKLFF TRBJ1-4 TRBD1 TRBV6-5 NA 14
TGTGCCAGCAGCGGGCTACAGGTGTCGGAGCAGTTCTTC CASSGLQVSEQFF TRBJ2-1 NA TRBV7-9 NA 13
TGCGCCAGCAGCCCCCAGGGGGTCCCTGAAGCTTTCTTT CASSPQGVPEAFF TRBJ1-1 TRBD1 TRBV10-1 NA 13
TGTGCCAGTAGTATACAAGTAGTCGGGGACCGCCCAGTCGACGAGCAGTACTTC CASSIQVVGDRPVDEQYF TRBJ2-7 NA TRBV19 NA 18
TGTGCCAGCAGCTTAGCCCGGGGAGGCCCCCTCTATGGCTACACCTTC CASSLARGGPLYGYTF TRBJ1-2 NA TRBV7-2 NA 16
TGTGCCAGCGGACGGGGCGGAGCTCTATCTGGAAACACCATATATTTT CASGRGGALSGNTIYF TRBJ1-3 NA TRBV7-9 once 16
TGTGCCAGCAGCTTGGGAGGGGCCTCTGGAAACACCATATATTTT CASSLGGASGNTIYF TRBJ1-3 NA TRBV5-6 NA 15
TGTGCCAGCACCTGGGGGGGCGAATCTGGCTACACCTTC CASTWGGESGYTF TRBJ1-2 NA TRBV7-9 few 13
TGTGCCACCAGCGAGGGCCGCCCCCGGATGGATACGCAGTATTTT CATSEGRPRMDTQYF TRBJ2-3 NA TRBV15 few 15
TGTGCCAGCAGCTTAGTGGGGTCTGGAAACACCATATATTTT CASSLVGSGNTIYF TRBJ1-3 NA TRBV7-9 few 14
TGTGCCAGCAGCCTCCCCGACAGAGACTACGAGCAGTACTTC CASSLPDRDYEQYF TRBJ2-7 NA TRBV7-9 once 14
TGTGCCGGCAGCCTAACCTCAGGGACCGGGTTTCGTGGAAACACCATATATTTT CAGSLTSGTGFRGNTIYF TRBJ1-3 NA TRBV7-9 NA 18
TGCGCCAGCAGCCTTCTTCCGGGATCCAATCAGCCCCAGCATTTT CASSLLPGSNQPQHF TRBJ1-5 NA TRBV4-1 few 15
TGTGCCAGCAGCCCATCCCAGGGAGTCAAAAACATTCAGTACTTC CASSPSQGVKNIQYF TRBJ2-4 NA TRBV11-1 few 15
TGTGCCAGCAGCCAAGGGTACCCGGGAAGGTCTGGAAACACCATATATTTT CASSQGYPGRSGNTIYF TRBJ1-3 NA TRBV5-4 once 17
TGCAGCGTCGCAGGGGGCTCAGGAGAGACCCAGTACTTC CSVAGGSGETQYF TRBJ2-5 TRBD1 TRBV29-1 NA 13
TGCGCCAGCACCGAACAGGGGGCAAAATACGAGCAGTACTTC CASTEQGAKYEQYF TRBJ2-7 TRBD1 TRBV5-1 NA 14
TGTGCCAGTAGCCCAAGATTGGCTAGCCAGGACACCGGGGAGCTGTTTTTT CASSPRLASQDTGELFF TRBJ2-2 NA TRBV7-2 NA 17